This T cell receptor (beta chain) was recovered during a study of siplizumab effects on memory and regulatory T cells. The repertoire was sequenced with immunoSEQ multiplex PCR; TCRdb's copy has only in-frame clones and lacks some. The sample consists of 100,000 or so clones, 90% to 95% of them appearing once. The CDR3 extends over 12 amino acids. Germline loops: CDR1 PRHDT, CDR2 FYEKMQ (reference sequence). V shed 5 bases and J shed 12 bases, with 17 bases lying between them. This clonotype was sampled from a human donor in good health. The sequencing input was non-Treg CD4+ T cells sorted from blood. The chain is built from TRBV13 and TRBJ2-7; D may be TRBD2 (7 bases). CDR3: CASSRGGQWVYF. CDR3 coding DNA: TGTGCCAGCAGCCGCGGGGGCCAGTGGGTGTACTTC.